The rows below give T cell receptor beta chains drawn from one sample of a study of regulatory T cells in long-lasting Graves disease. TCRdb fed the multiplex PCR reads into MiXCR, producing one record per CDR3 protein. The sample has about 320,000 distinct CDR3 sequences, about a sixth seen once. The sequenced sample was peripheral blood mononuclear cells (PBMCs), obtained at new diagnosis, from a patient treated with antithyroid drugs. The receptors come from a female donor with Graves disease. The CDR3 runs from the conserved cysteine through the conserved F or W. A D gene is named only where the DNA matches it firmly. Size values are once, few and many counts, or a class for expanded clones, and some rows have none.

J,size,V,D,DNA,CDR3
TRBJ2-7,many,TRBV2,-,TGTGCCAGCACGGCCGGGGGCAGCTCCTACGAGCAGTACTTC,CASTAGGSSYEQYF
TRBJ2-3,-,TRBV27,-,TGTGCCAGCAGTTTGTGGGCGGGACTGGGCACAGATACGCAGTATTTT,CASSLWAGLGTDTQYF
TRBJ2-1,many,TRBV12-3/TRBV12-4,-,TGTGCCAGCAGTTCCGATGAGGTTGAGCAGTTCTTC,CASSSDEVEQFF
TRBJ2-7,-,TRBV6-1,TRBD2,TGTGCCAGCAGTGACCAGGGACTAGCGGGCGAGTACGAGCAGTACTTC,CASSDQGLAGEYEQYF
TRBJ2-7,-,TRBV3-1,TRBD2,TGTGCCAGCAGCCAAGTTGCTAGCGGTTTCGCCTACGAGCAGTACTTC,CASSQVASGFAYEQYF
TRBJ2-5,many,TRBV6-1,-,TGTGCCAGCGGCCCGGAAGAGACCCAGTACTTC,CASGPEETQYF
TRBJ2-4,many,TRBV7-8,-,TGTGCCAGCAGCTTAGCGAGCCCTGTGAGGGGGGACATTCAGTACTTC,CASSLASPVRGDIQYF
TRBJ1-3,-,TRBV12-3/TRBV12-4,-,TGTGCCAGCAGTTTATCATTAAGAAACACCACATATTTT,CASSLSLRNTTYF
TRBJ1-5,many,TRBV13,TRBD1,TGTGCCAGCAGCCCTGGACAGGCCAACAAGCCCCAGCATTTT,CASSPGQANKPQHF
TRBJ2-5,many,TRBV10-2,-,TGCGCCAGCAGTGGGAAGGGGCCGGAAGGGACCCAGTACTTC,CASSGKGPEGTQYF
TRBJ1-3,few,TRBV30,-,TGTGCCTGGAGTGTTGGGACACTCATCTCTGGAAACACCATATATTTT,CAWSVGTLISGNTIYF
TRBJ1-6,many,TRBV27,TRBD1,TGTGCCAGCAGCTTAGGCGGGACAGGGGCTATTTCACCCCTCCACTTT,CASSLGGTGAISPLHF
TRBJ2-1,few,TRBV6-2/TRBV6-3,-,TGTGCCAGCACCAAAGGGGGCAATGAGCAGTTCTTC,CASTKGGNEQFF
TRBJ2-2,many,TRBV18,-,TGTGCCAGCTCACCAGTGGGCTACACCGGGGAGCTGTTTTTT,CASSPVGYTGELFF
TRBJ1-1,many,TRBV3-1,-,TGTGCCAGCAGCCAGGGAAACCCAAGACGGAACACTGAAGCTTTCTTT,CASSQGNPRRNTEAFF
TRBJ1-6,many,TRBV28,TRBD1,TGTGCCAGCAGACAGACAGGGTTCGGGTCACCCCTCCACTTT,CASRQTGFGSPLHF
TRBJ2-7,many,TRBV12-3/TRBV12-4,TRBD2,TGTGCCAGCAGTTTAGCGCGGGGGGCCGAGCAGTACTTC,CASSLARGAEQYF
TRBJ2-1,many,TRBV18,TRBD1,TGTGCCAGCTCACCACCGGGACAGGGGTCCTACAATGAGCAGTTCTTC,CASSPPGQGSYNEQFF
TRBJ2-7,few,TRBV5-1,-,TGCGCCAGCAGCTACGACATGATGAAGCAGTACTTC,CASSYDMMKQYF
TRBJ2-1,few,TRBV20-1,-,TGCAGGGCGAAAAGCGGGAATGAGCAGTTCTTC,CRAKSGNEQFF
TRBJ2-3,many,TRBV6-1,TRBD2,TGTGCCAGCAGCGAAACCCCTCTCGGGAGGCAAGATACGCAGTATTTT,CASSETPLGRQDTQYF
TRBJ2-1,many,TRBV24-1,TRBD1,TGTGCCACTCACAAGGGGGCTAGCACCTACAATGAGCAGTTCTTC,CATHKGASTYNEQFF
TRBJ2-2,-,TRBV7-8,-,TGTGCCAGCAGCTTAAGTCCCCAGGGGACCGGGGAGCTGTTTTTT,CASSLSPQGTGELFF
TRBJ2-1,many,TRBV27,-,TGTGCCAGCAGCTTGTCTGTAGTTAATGAGCAGTTCTTC,CASSLSVVNEQFF
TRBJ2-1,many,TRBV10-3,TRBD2,TGTGCCACCGCCGGGACTAGCGATAATGAGCAGTTCTTC,CATAGTSDNEQFF
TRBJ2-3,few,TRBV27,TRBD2,TGTGCCAGCAGTTTATGGGGGGGGACTAGCGGAACTAGCACAGATACGCAGTATTTT,CASSLWGGTSGTSTDTQYF
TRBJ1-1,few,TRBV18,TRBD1,TGTGCCAGCTCACCGGATCCGGACAGGGTGCCTTTCTTT,CASSPDPDRVPFF
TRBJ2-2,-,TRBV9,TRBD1,TGTGCCAGCAGCGTTGACAGGGGGCCCGGGGAGCTGTTTTTT,CASSVDRGPGELFF
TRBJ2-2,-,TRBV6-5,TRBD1,TGTGCCAGCAGTTACTCGACGGGACAGATCACCGGGGAGCTGTTTTTT,CASSYSTGQITGELFF
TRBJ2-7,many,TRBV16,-,TGTGCCAGCAGCCAATCCGCGGCCAAACGGTACTTC,CASSQSAAKRYF
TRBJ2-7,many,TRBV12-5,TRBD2,TGTGCTAGTGGCCACCCCCCGACCGGGACTAGCGACCCCTACGAGCAGTACTTC,CASGHPPTGTSDPYEQYF
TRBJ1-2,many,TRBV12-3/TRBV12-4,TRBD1,TGTGCCAGCAGTTCAGAACCCGGGACAGGGAACTATGGCTACACCTTC,CASSSEPGTGNYGYTF
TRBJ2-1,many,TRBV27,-,TGTGCCAGCAGTGTGGGGAGAACCTACAATGAGCAGTTCTTC,CASSVGRTYNEQFF